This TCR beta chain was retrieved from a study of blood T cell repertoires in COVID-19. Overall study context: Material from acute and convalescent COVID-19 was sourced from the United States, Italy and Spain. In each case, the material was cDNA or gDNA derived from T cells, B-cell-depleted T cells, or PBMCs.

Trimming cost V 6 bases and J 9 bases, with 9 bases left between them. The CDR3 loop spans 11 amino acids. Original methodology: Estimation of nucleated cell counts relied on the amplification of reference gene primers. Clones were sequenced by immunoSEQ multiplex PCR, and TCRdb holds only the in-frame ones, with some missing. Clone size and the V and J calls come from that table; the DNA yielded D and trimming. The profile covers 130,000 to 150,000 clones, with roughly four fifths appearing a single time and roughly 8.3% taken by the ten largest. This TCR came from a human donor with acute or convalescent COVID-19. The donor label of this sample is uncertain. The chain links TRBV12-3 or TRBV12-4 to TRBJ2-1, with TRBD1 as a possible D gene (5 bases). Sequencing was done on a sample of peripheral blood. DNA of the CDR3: TGTGCCAGCAGATCAGGGTTTGAGCAGTTCTTC. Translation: CASRSGFEQFF.